Listed here are 21 T cell receptor beta chains from one sample, sequenced in a study of OX40 agonist ivuxolimab in advanced cancers. Only in-frame clones appear in the TCRdb table, and some are missing; sequencing was by immunoSEQ multiplex PCR. The sample lists about 80,000 clones, 70% to 90% seen once, with around a quarter in the top ten. The sequenced sample was CD4+ or CD8+ T cells sorted from blood, obtained in a trial of the OX40 agonist ivuxolimab. These receptor sequences come from an adult with an advanced solid tumor such as melanoma, head and neck, liver or kidney cancer.

This chain uses TRBV2 with TRBJ2-7, with D tentatively TRBD1 (7 bases). The CDR3 spans 14 residues. V lost 4 bases, J lost 1 base, and 11 bases lay in between. Germline CDR1 is SNHLY and CDR2 is FYNNEI. The DNA for the CDR3 is TGTGCCAGCAGTGGGTCAGGGGGGTCCTACGAGCAGTACTTC. Amino acid sequence: CASSGSGGSYEQYF.

This chain uses TRBV13 with TRBJ2-5, with 9 nucleotides matching TRBD1. This CDR3 region has 14 residues. V was clipped by 4 bases and J by 2 bases; unmatched bases: 2. CDR1 PRHDT and CDR2 FYEKMQ come from the germline V gene (reference sequence). The CDR3 spells CASSWDRAQETQYF. CDR3 DNA sequence: TGTGCCAGCAGCTGGGACAGGGCACAAGAGACCCAGTACTTC.

This clone was seen a handful of times. The gene calls are TRBV7-9 and TRBJ2-7; D gene unclear. V was shortened by 4 bases and J by 3 bases, with 10 bases between the two germline ends. The length of the CDR3 is 13 residues. The germline V gene encodes CDR1 SEHNR and CDR2 FQNEAQ (reference sequence). The CDR3 DNA reads as TGTGCCAGCAGCTCGGGCCGCATCTACGAGCAGTACTTC. It translates to CASSSGRIYEQYF.

The V gene is TRBV6-1, the J gene TRBJ1-6, with TRBD1 identical over 9 bases. V lost 3 bases, J lost 9 bases, and 6 bases stayed unmatched. Germline V gene sequence: CDR1 MNHNS, CDR2 SASEGT. The CDR3 spans 15 residues. This CDR3 reads CASSDQQGASSPLHF. DNA for the CDR3: TGTGCCAGCAGTGACCAACAGGGGGCGAGTTCACCCCTCCACTTT.

The chain couples TRBV5-1 to TRBJ2-2; possibly TRBD1 for D (5 bases). The germline V gene encodes CDR1 SGHRS and CDR2 YFSETQ. With 0 bases removed from V and 1 base from J, the gap between germline ends came to 16 bases. The CDR3 is 18 amino acids. The CDR3 is CASSLEGWESLNTGELFF. The CDR3 coding sequence is TGCGCCAGCAGCTTGGAGGGGTGGGAAAGTTTGAACACCGGGGAGCTGTTTTTT. The full variable domain, its missing parts supplied by reference TRBV5-1 and TRBJ2-2, is KAGVTQTPRYLIKTRGQQVTLSCSPISGHRSVSWYQQTPGQGLQFLFEYFSETQRNKGNFPGRFSGRQFSNSRSEMNVSTLELGDSALYLCASSLEGWESLNTGELFFGEGSRLTVL.

A note on this clone: Distinct nucleotide sequences in the sample also encode this CDR3. This chain links TRBV7-9 with TRBJ1-2; TRBD1 matches at 8 bases. The CDR3 totals 16 residues. Unmatched junction bases numbered 9, after V lost 2 bases and J lost 4 bases. The germline V gene has CDR1 SEHNR and CDR2 FQNEAQ (reference sequence). The CDR3 loop reads CASSLNGDRGLYGYTF. The CDR3 bases are TGTGCCAGCAGCTTAAATGGAGACAGGGGTCTCTATGGCTACACCTTC.

This rearrangement joins TRBV5-5 to TRBJ2-2; 8 bases align to TRBD1. Looked up from germline, CDR1 is SGHKS and CDR2 is YYEKEE (reference sequence). V lost 0 bases, J lost 3 bases, and 1 base stayed unmatched. There are 15 residues in the CDR3. The CDR3 sequence: CASSLDRGDTGELFF. In DNA form, the CDR3 reads TGTGCCAGCAGCTTGGACAGGGGGGACACCGGGGAGCTGTTTTTT.

V is TRBV19 and J is TRBJ1-1; 7 nucleotides line up with TRBD1. Germline CDR1 is LNHDA and CDR2 is SQIVND (reference sequence). The CDR3 loop spans 15 amino acids. Losses at the gene ends were 7 bases for V and 0 bases for J; bases not matched to a gene: 8. The CDR3 nucleotides are TGTGCCAGTATCCGAAGGGACAGTATGAACACTGAAGCTTTCTTT. Residues: CASIRRDSMNTEAFF.

V is TRBV2 and J is TRBJ1-1; 7 bases match TRBD1. Trimming cost V 3 bases and J 2 bases; bases outside gene matches: 3. Germline V lookup: CDR1 SNHLY, CDR2 FYNNEI. CDR3 length equals 14 residues. As DNA, the CDR3 is TGTGCCAGCAGTGACCGGGACAGAAACACTGAAGCTTTCTTT. It translates to CASSDRDRNTEAFF.

This chain uses TRBV18 with TRBJ2-1; no reliable D call. Germline V gives CDR1 KGHSH, CDR2 LQKENI. This CDR3 is built from 13 residues. V was trimmed by 3 bases and J by 6 bases, leaving 9 bases between them. CDR3 sequence: CASSPGRTNEQFF. DNA for the CDR3: TGTGCCAGCTCACCTGGACGAACCAATGAGCAGTTCTTC.

This chain connects TRBV6-5 to TRBJ2-1, with a possible D match to TRBD2 (6 bases). Trimming removed 5 bases at V and 15 bases at J, with 17 bases between. The CDR3 runs 12 residues. The germline gives CDR1 MNHEY, CDR2 SVGAGI. The CDR3 sequence is CASSPPGGTAFF. Here the CDR3 DNA reads TGTGCCAGCAGTCCTCCAGGCGGGACCGCGTTCTTC.

This clone has a handful of counts. The chain uses TRBV6-1 and TRBJ1-5, with 11 bases fitting TRBD1. This CDR3 has 15 amino acids. V was clipped by 1 base and J by 6 bases; unmatched bases: 2. Germline V gene sequence: CDR1 MNHNS, CDR2 SASEGT. Here the CDR3 reads CASSEGTGGGQPQHF. DNA of the CDR3: TGTGCCAGCAGTGAAGGGACAGGGGGCGGTCAGCCCCAGCATTTT.

The chain uses TRBV18 and TRBJ2-2; no clear D. The CDR3 consists of 15 residues. Germline CDR1 and CDR2: KGHSH and LQKENI. Trimming pared 3 bases from V and 5 bases from J, leaving 13 bases between. CDR3: CASSPSDGRTGELFF. In nucleotides, the CDR3 is TGTGCCAGCTCACCTTCGGACGGAAGGACCGGGGAGCTGTTTTTT.

A remark on this clone: The junction shows a germline mismatch at one end, possibly a read error. V is TRBV30 and J is TRBJ2-1; D gene unclear. Germline values: CDR1 GTSNPN, CDR2 SVGIG (reference sequence). This CDR3 spans 12 amino acids. This chain's CDR3 is CAWSVGPSEKFF. CDR3 nucleotides: TGTGCCTGGAGTGTAGGGCCTTCTGAGAAGTTCTTC.

The chain employs TRBV2 and TRBJ2-2; TRBD2 matches at 10 bases. Per the germline V gene, CDR1 is SNHLY and CDR2 is FYNNEI. J was trimmed by 8 bases and V by 5 bases; bases with no gene match: 5. The CDR3 runs to 14 residues. CDR3 in amino acids: CASSISGRSGELFF. CDR3 sequence (DNA): TGTGCCAGCAGTATTAGCGGGAGGTCAGGGGAGCTGTTTTTT.

The J gene is TRBJ1-1, the V gene TRBV19; perhaps TRBD1 as D (5 bases). The CDR3 sequence is 14 residues long. Per the germline V gene, CDR1 is LNHDA and CDR2 is SQIVND (reference sequence). V was shortened by 4 bases and J by 5 bases, with 14 bases between the two germline ends. This chain's CDR3 is CASSRGRVRTEAFF. CDR3 DNA sequence: TGTGCCAGTAGTAGGGGGAGGGTTAGGACTGAAGCTTTCTTT. Supplemented by reference TRBV19 and TRBJ1-1, the full variable domain reads DGGITQSPKYLFRKEGQNVTLSCEQNLNHDAMYWYRQDPGQGLRLIYYSQIVNDFQKGDIAEGYSVSREKKESFPLTVTSAQKNPTAFYLCASSRGRVRTEAFFGQGTRLTVV.

This chain links TRBV4-3 with TRBJ2-1; D ambiguous. The CDR3 totals 12 residues. In germline, CDR1 is LGHNA, CDR2 YSLEER. Trimming removed 1 base from V and 14 bases from J, with 12 bases in between. As DNA, the CDR3 is TGCGCCAGCAGCCAAGGGCTAGGAATAAAGTTCTTC. It is translated as CASSQGLGIKFF.

This rearrangement joins TRBV13 to TRBJ2-3, with D unresolved. The CDR3 totals 11 residues. Germline CDR1 and CDR2: PRHDT and FYEKMQ (reference sequence). The ends were cut back, 1 base at V and 8 bases at J, with 4 bases in the middle. This CDR3 reads CASSLAPTQYF. The CDR3 DNA is TGTGCCAGCAGCTTAGCCCCTACGCAGTATTTT.

This chain connects TRBV7-8 to TRBJ2-6, with a possible D match to TRBD2 (5 bases). Germline lookup yields CDR1 SGHVS and CDR2 FQNEAQ. CDR3 length equals 16 residues. Trimming stripped 5 bases from V and 0 bases from J, with 11 bases between. CDR3 sequence: CASSPERASGANVLTF. Written as DNA, the CDR3 is TGTGCCAGCAGCCCTGAGAGGGCCTCTGGGGCCAACGTCCTGACTTTC.

The chain employs TRBV11-3 and TRBJ1-1; weak D call: TRBD1 (5 bases). This CDR3 has 15 amino acids. Germline-derived CDR1 and CDR2 are SGHNT and YENEEA. V was trimmed by 1 base and J by 0 bases, leaving 9 bases between them. The CDR3 reads CASSLGGDMNTEAFF. CDR3 DNA: TGTGCCAGCAGCTTAGGGGGGGATATGAACACTGAAGCTTTCTTT.

V is TRBV6-6 and J is TRBJ1-2, with TRBD1 identical over 8 bases. In germline, CDR1 is MNHNY, CDR2 SVGAGI (reference sequence). Trimming cost V 5 bases and J 8 bases; bases outside gene matches: 7. The CDR3 runs 13 residues. CDR3 sequence (DNA): TGTGCCAGCAGTCCCGGACAGGGCGGGGGCTACACCTTC. Translated: CASSPGQGGGYTF.